The 13 T cell receptor beta chains listed next were all sequenced from one sample in a study of human T cells and chemical hapten exposure. TCRdb reanalysed the RACE reads using MiXCR and keeps one entry per CDR3 protein. The data show 200,000 to 300,000 distinct CDR3 sequences, 7.5% to 9% seen once. Time point here: pre-sensitization, week 0. Indicated treatment: therapeutic diphenylcyclopropenone sensitization with weekly scalp DPC. Specimen: whole blood, collected in connection with sensitization to the hapten diphenylcyclopropenone (DPC). These receptors originate from a woman aged 40-49 years with alopecia areata. Some clones in this sample may be carry-over from other donors' samples.

This clonotype occurred a few times. V usage is TRBV6-5 and J usage is TRBJ2-7; TRBD1 matches 7 bases. The V segment lost 2 bases and the J segment 2 bases; nucleotides outside the gene matches: 9. CDR1 and CDR2 (germline): MNHEY, SVGAGI. The CDR3 length is 16 residues. The CDR3 sequence: CASSYVAVTGAYEQYF. CDR3 DNA sequence: TGTGCCAGCAGTTACGTCGCAGTCACAGGGGCCTACGAGCAGTACTTC.

This chain uses TRBV6-5 with TRBJ2-3; weak D call: TRBD2 (6 bases). This CDR3 region has 15 residues. The germline CDR1 and CDR2 sequences are MNHEY and SVGAGI. V lost 2 bases to trimming and J lost 5 bases, with 14 bases between them. CDR3 bases: TGTGCCAGCAGTTACGGCGCGGGACTCCGAGATACGCAGTATTTT. Its protein is CASSYGAGLRDTQYF.

The V gene is TRBV10-3, the J gene TRBJ2-3, with D perhaps matching TRBD1 or TRBD2 (5 bases each). Germline V lookup: CDR1 ENHRY, CDR2 SYGVKD. V shed 0 bases and J shed 0 bases, with 13 bases lying between them. The CDR3 has 17 amino acids. The CDR3 loop is CAISESGERWSTDTQYF. Written as DNA, the CDR3 is TGTGCCATCAGTGAGTCGGGGGAGCGGTGGAGCACAGATACGCAGTATTTT.

The chain uses TRBV29-1 and TRBJ2-7; the D gene is possibly TRBD2 (6 bases). Looked up from germline, CDR1 is SQVTM and CDR2 is ANQGSEA. The CDR3 sequence is 12 residues long. Trimming shortened V by 4 bases and J by 4 bases, and 11 bases separated the two germline ends. The CDR3 DNA is TGCAGCGTTGCGGGGGTAAGGTACGAGCAGTACTTC. This codes for CSVAGVRYEQYF.

The gene calls are TRBV12-3 or TRBV12-4 and TRBJ2-7, with a weak D call TRBD2 (5 bases). Trimming took off 3 bases at V and 9 bases at J, with 15 bases between the two ends. The CDR3 runs 13 residues. CDR3 nucleotides: TGTGCCAGCAGTTTGGAGCAAGCCGGGGTGCAGTACTTC. Protein product: CASSLEQAGVQYF.

The genes are TRBV9 and TRBJ2-3; 10 bases fit TRBD1. CDR1 is SGDLS, CDR2 YYNGEE, per germline. The CDR3 is 16 residues long. V gave up 2 bases and J gave up 5 bases; unmatched junction bases: 8. CDR3 sequence: CASSVTGGDFGDTQYF. CDR3 coding DNA: TGTGCCAGCAGCGTGACAGGGGGCGATTTCGGAGATACGCAGTATTTT.

This rearrangement joins TRBV20-1 to TRBJ1-2; D gene ambiguous. The germline gives CDR1 DFQATT, CDR2 SNEGSKA (reference sequence). V was shortened by 3 bases and J by 4 bases, with 15 bases between the two germline ends. The CDR3 sequence is 14 residues long. The CDR3 region has the DNA TGCAGTGCTAGCGGTCGCGGGAGTAGCTATGGCTACACCTTC. Translated: CSASGRGSSYGYTF.

This clonotype was observed a few times. This CDR3 is CASSYSMGQGQPSAGANVLTF. CDR3 coding DNA: TGTGCCAGCAGTTACTCGATGGGACAGGGCCAGCCCTCTGCCGGGGCCAACGTCCTGACTTTC. The V and J genes are TRBV6-5 and TRBJ2-6; TRBD1 matches at 9 bases. This CDR3 has 21 residues. V lost 0 bases and J lost 4; bases outside the gene matches: 16. Looked up from germline, CDR1 is MNHEY and CDR2 is SVGAGI.

The sample holds a few counts of this clonotype. The gene calls are TRBV20-1 and TRBJ2-5; TRBD1 might be the D (6 bases). The CDR3 is made up of 16 amino acids. Germline V gene data show CDR1 as DFQATT and CDR2 as SNEGSKA (reference sequence). V was cut by 5 bases and J by 1 base, with 20 bases left in between. CDR3 nucleotides: TGCAGTGCTCCGGGGCACGGCCGGACAGTCCAAGAGACCCAGTACTTC. Protein sequence: CSAPGHGRTVQETQYF.

In this sample, this clonotype turned up many times. The chain links TRBV29-1 to TRBJ2-1, with 10 bases that match TRBD2. The CDR3 has 15 residues. Per germline, CDR1 SQVTM and CDR2 ANQGSEA. Trimming cost V 4 bases and J 6 bases; bases outside gene matches: 9. The CDR3 region is CSVGRRLAGSNEQFF. Written as DNA, the CDR3 is TGCAGCGTTGGGCGGAGACTAGCGGGTTCCAATGAGCAGTTCTTC.

The chain is built from TRBV5-1 and TRBJ2-1; TRBD1 matches 7 bases. This CDR3 is 15 amino acids long. V shed 4 bases and J 0 bases; nucleotides not matched to a gene: 4. Germline V CDR1 and CDR2: SGHRS, YFSETQ. CDR3: CASSQQGNSYNEQFF. The CDR3 DNA reads TGCGCCAGCAGCCAACAGGGGAACTCCTACAATGAGCAGTTCTTC. The variable domain in full, with the rest retrieved from reference TRBV5-1 and TRBJ2-1, is KAGVTQTPRYLIKTRGQQVTLSCSPISGHRSVSWYQQTPGQGLQFLFEYFSETQRNKGNFPGRFSGRQFSNSRSEMNVSTLELGDSALYLCASSQQGNSYNEQFFGPGTRLTVL.

This clonotype has a handful of counts. The chain combines TRBV21-1 with TRBJ2-1; the table's D gene call, TRBD2, was not cross checked with the DNA. TRBV21-1 is labeled a pseudogene. The length of the CDR3 is 18 residues. The CDR3 bases are TGTGCCAGCAGCACCGGGGTTAGGGGCGGGAGGATCGGGCATGAGCAGTTCTTC. The encoded protein is CASSTGVRGGRIGHEQFF.

This clonotype was recorded at least ten times. J is TRBJ2-3 and V is TRBV4-1; 11 bases agree with TRBD1. Germline CDR1 reads MGHRA; CDR2 reads YSYEKL. V dropped 4 bases and J dropped 7; count of bases not matched to a gene: 7. CDR3 length: 15 amino acids. Here the CDR3 DNA reads TGCGCCAGCAGCCCCGGGACAGGGGGGCAAAATACGCAGTATTTT. This sequence encodes CASSPGTGGQNTQYF.